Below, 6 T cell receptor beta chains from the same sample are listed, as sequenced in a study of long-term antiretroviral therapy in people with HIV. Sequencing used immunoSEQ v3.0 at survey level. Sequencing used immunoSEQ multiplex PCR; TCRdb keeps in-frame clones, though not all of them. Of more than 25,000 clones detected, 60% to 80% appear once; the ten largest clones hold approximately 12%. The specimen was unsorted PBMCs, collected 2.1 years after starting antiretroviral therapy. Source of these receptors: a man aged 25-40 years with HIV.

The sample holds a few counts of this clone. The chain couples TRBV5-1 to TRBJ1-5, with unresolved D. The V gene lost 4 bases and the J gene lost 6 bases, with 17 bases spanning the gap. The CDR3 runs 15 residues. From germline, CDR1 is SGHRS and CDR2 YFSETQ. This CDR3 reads CASSKDGLTSQPQHF. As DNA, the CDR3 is TGCGCCAGCAGCAAAGACGGCCTAACCAGTCAGCCCCAGCATTTT. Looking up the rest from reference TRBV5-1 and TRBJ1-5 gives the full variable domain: KAGVTQTPRYLIKTRGQQVTLSCSPISGHRSVSWYQQTPGQGLQFLFEYFSETQRNKGNFPGRFSGRQFSNSRSEMNVSTLELGDSALYLCASSKDGLTSQPQHFGDGTRLSIL.

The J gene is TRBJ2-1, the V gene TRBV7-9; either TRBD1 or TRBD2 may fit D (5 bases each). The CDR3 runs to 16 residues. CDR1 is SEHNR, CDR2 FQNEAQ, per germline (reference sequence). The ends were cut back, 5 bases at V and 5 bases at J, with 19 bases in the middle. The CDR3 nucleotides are TGTGCCAGCAGCCTTAATACCGGGACCGCCGACAATGAGCAGTTCTTC. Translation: CASSLNTGTADNEQFF.

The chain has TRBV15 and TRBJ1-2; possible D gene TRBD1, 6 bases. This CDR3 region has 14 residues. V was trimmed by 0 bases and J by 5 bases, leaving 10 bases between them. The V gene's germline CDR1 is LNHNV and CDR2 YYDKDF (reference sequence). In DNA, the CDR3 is TGTGCCACCAGCAGAGACGAGGGGGGATATGGCTACACCTTC. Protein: CATSRDEGGYGYTF. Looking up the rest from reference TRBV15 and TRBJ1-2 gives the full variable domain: DAMVIQNPRYQVTQFGKPVTLSCSQTLNHNVMYWYQQKSSQAPKLLFHYYDKDFNNEADTPDNFQSRRPNTSFCFLDIRSPGLGDTAMYLCATSRDEGGYGYTFGSGTRLTVV.

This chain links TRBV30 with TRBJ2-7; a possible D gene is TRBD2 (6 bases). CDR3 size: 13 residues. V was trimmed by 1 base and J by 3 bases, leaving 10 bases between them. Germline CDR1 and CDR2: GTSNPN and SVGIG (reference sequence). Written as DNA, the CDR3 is TGTGCCTGGAGTGCCGGGAGATACTACGAGCAGTACTTC. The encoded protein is CAWSAGRYYEQYF.

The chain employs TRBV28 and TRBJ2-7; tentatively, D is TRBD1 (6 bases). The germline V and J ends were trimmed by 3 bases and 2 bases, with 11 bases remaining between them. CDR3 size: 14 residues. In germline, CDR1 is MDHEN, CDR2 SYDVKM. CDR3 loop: CASSFPTGTYEQYF. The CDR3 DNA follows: TGTGCCAGCAGTTTTCCGACAGGTACCTACGAGCAGTACTTC.

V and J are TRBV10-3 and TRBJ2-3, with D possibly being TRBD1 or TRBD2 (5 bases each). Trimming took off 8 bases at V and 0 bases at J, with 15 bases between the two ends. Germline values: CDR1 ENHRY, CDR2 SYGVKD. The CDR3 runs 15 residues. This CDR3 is CAILEGSLSTDTQYF. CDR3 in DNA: TGTGCCATCCTTGAGGGGAGTTTAAGCACAGATACGCAGTATTTT.